The source of this T cell receptor (beta chain) is a study of T cell responses to AZD1222 COVID-19 vaccine. Study-level results: Clonal diversity was possibly underestimated; the donors were predominantly white British and more often female.

Clones were read by immunoSEQ multiplex PCR, and TCRdb kept only the in-frame ones, dropping some. The sample carries over 85,000 clones, around 93% recorded once. This clone was seen once. What it binds is unknown. V shed 4 bases and J shed 2 bases, with 15 bases lying between them. Germline CDR1 reads MGHRA; CDR2 reads YSYEKL. The CDR3 sequence is 15 residues long. The TCR originated in an adult in good health. The chain is built from TRBV4-1 and TRBJ2-7; either TRBD1 or TRBD2 may supply D (5 bases each). The sample consisted of peripheral blood, taken on day 0 of AZD1222 vaccination. The CDR3 spells CASSPRDLTAYEQYF. The CDR3 DNA reads TGCGCCAGCAGCCCCCGGGACCTTACAGCCTACGAGCAGTACTTC.